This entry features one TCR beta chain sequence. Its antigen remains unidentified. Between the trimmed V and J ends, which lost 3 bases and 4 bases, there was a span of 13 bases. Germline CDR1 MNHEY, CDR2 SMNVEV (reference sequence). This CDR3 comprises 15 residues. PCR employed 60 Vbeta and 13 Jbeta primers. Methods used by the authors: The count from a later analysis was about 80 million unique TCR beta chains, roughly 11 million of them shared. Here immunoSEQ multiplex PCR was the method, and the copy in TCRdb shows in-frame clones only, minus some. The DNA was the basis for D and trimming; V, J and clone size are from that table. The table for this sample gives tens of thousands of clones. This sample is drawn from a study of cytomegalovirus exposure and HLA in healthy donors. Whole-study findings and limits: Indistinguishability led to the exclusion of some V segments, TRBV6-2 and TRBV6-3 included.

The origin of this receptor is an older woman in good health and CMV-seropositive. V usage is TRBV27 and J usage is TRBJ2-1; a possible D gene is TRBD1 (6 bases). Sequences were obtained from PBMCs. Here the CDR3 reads CASSFRDTKYNEQFF. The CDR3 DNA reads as TGTGCCAGCAGTTTTAGGGACACCAAGTACAATGAGCAGTTCTTC.